The 27 T cell receptor beta chains below come from one sample, sequenced in a study of T cells after yellow fever vaccination. One entry per CDR3 protein, called by TCRdb with MiXCR from the 5' RACE reads. Of over 130,000 distinct CDR3 sequences in the sample, 7.7% are singletons; the top ten hold less than 0.85%. The sequencing here drew on CD4+ T cells sorted from PBMCs, taken 5 days after the yellow fever booster vaccination. These receptors came from a young man who received the YFV17D yellow fever vaccine.

This clonotype was picked up a small number of times. The chain carries TRBV4-2 and TRBJ1-2; D remains unclear. From germline, CDR1 is LGHNA and CDR2 YNFKEQ. V gave up 0 bases and J gave up 6 bases, with 11 bases separating them. The CDR3 has 14 residues. CDR3 nucleotides: TGTGCCAGCAGCCAAGACCCCTGGGAAGATGGCTACACCTTC. As protein: CASSQDPWEDGYTF.

This clonotype has at least ten counts. This sequence joins TRBV20-1 and TRBJ2-5; 10 bases are a match to TRBD1. The V gene end was trimmed by 5 bases and the J gene end by 5 bases; junction bases not matched to a gene: 8. CDR1 is DFQATT and CDR2 is SNEGSKA in the germline V gene (reference sequence). This CDR3 has 14 amino acids. CDR3 amino acids: CSAEDRGSRETQYF. CDR3 nucleotides: TGCAGTGCTGAGGACAGGGGGTCAAGGGAGACCCAGTACTTC.

This clonotype has ten or more counts. This chain joins TRBV9 and TRBJ2-1; 8 nucleotides match TRBD2. The trim removed 3 bases at V and 0 bases at J, leaving 2 bases unmatched. The CDR3 spans 15 residues. Germline lookup yields CDR1 SGDLS and CDR2 YYNGEE. The CDR3 DNA is TGTGCCAGCAGCGGCAGCGGGAGCTCCTACAATGAGCAGTTCTTC. Translation gives CASSGSGSSYNEQFF.

This clonotype was seen repeatedly, ten times or more. The CDR3 DNA follows: TGTGCCAGCAGCGCACAACTAACAGGCGAGCAGTACTTC. The encoded protein is CASSAQLTGEQYF. This sequence joins TRBV9 and TRBJ2-7; possible D gene TRBD1, 5 bases. V dropped 3 bases and J dropped 6 bases, with 13 bases sitting between them. The CDR3 totals 13 residues. CDR1 is SGDLS and CDR2 is YYNGEE in the germline V gene. The whole variable domain, remainder taken from reference TRBV9 and TRBJ2-7, is DSGVTQTPKHLITATGQRVTLRCSPRSGDLSVYWYQQSLDQGLQFLIQYYNGEERAKGNILERFSAQQFPDLHSELNLSSLELGDSALYFCASSAQLTGEQYFGPGTRLTVT.

This clonotype was seen a handful of times. This chain connects TRBV6-5 to TRBJ2-2, with a weak D call TRBD1 (6 bases). The germline gives CDR1 MNHEY, CDR2 SVGAGI. The CDR3 totals 15 residues. V gave up 0 bases and J gave up 1 base, with 6 bases separating them. The DNA for the CDR3 is TGTGCCAGCAGTTACTCGGGACAGAACACCGGGGAGCTGTTTTTT. Translated: CASSYSGQNTGELFF.

Many counts were recorded for this clonotype. This chain connects TRBV7-9 to TRBJ2-5, with D perhaps TRBD2 (5 bases). This CDR3 has 15 residues. The germline V and J ends were trimmed by 2 bases and 3 bases, with 13 bases remaining between them. CDR1 is SEHNR, CDR2 FQNEAQ, per germline (reference sequence). CDR3 protein: CASSLPRGREETQYF. CDR3 nucleotides: TGTGCCAGCAGCTTACCTCGGGGTAGGGAAGAGACCCAGTACTTC.

A few counts support this clonotype. The V gene is TRBV25-1, the J gene TRBJ1-5, with a possible D match to TRBD1 (5 bases). Germline CDR1 and CDR2: MGHDK and SYGVNS. The CDR3 covers 15 residues. V lost 1 base, J lost 6 bases, and 13 bases lay in between. The CDR3 region is CASSESDWRGQPQHF. CDR3 nucleotide sequence: TGTGCCAGCAGTGAATCGGATTGGAGGGGTCAGCCCCAGCATTTT.

This chain links TRBV24-1 with TRBJ2-1; D not resolved. CDR3 size: 14 residues. The V gene's germline CDR1 is KGHDR and CDR2 SFDVKD. The V gene lost 9 bases and the J gene lost 7 bases, with 18 bases spanning the gap. DNA for the CDR3: TGTGCCACCCCTAAGATATTAGCAAGGAATGAGCAGTTCTTC. Amino acids: CATPKILARNEQFF.

In its sample, this clonotype was seen many times. The chain combines TRBV15 with TRBJ2-2, with a tentative D call TRBD2 (7 bases). Germline V CDR1 and CDR2: LNHNV, YYDKDF (reference sequence). CDR3 size: 17 residues. V was shortened by 7 bases and J by 3 bases, with 21 bases between the two germline ends. CDR3 protein: CATMSPGGGSDTGELFF. CDR3 DNA: TGTGCCACCATGTCACCGGGGGGCGGGAGTGACACCGGGGAGCTGTTTTTT.

In its sample, this clonotype was seen many times. V and J are TRBV6-5 and TRBJ2-2; D remains unclear. Trimming removed 8 bases at V and 9 bases at J, with 22 bases between. The CDR3 is 15 amino acids. Germline V gene data show CDR1 as MNHEY and CDR2 as SVGAGI. The CDR3 is CASHPIGNSLRELFF. DNA of the CDR3: TGTGCCAGCCACCCCATAGGAAACTCTTTACGGGAGCTGTTTTTT.

This clonotype was observed a few times. The chain carries TRBV19 and TRBJ2-5; the D gene is possibly TRBD2 (5 bases). Trimming took off 6 bases at V and 3 bases at J, with 14 bases between the two ends. The CDR3 runs to 14 residues. CDR1 is LNHDA and CDR2 is SQIVND in the germline V gene (reference sequence). CDR3 protein: CASSRTLTKETQYF. CDR3 sequence (DNA): TGTGCCAGTAGCAGGACTCTTACCAAAGAGACCCAGTACTTC.

This clonotype has at least ten counts. This chain uses TRBV12-5 with TRBJ2-7, with 7 bases aligning to TRBD1. V shed 4 bases, J shed 0 bases, and the junction held 3 bases outside the gene matches. The CDR3 contains 14 residues. The V gene's germline CDR1 is LGHNT and CDR2 FRNRAP. The CDR3 DNA sequence: TGTGCTAGTGGTTCGCGACAGGGCTCCTACGAGCAGTACTTC. The encoded protein is CASGSRQGSYEQYF.

This clonotype showed up just a few times. The J gene is TRBJ2-7, the V gene TRBV5-1; 7 bases are a match to TRBD2. V gave up 4 bases and J gave up 2 bases; unmatched junction bases: 15. In germline, CDR1 is SGHRS, CDR2 YFSETQ. The CDR3 spans 17 residues. The CDR3 spells CASSRRAGPAGTYEQYF. The CDR3 DNA is TGCGCCAGCAGCCGTCGGGCGGGGCCAGCGGGAACCTACGAGCAGTACTTC.

This clonotype was recorded at least ten times. V and J are TRBV14 and TRBJ2-1; D ambiguous. Germline V CDR1 and CDR2: SGHDN, FVKESK. The CDR3 contains 13 residues. Between the trimmed V and J ends, which lost 1 base and 4 bases, there was a span of 5 bases. DNA for the CDR3: TGTGCCAGCAGCCAAGGCATTTACAATGAGCAGTTCTTC. It is translated as CASSQGIYNEQFF.

In this sample, this clonotype turned up many times. The chain recombines TRBV2 with TRBJ2-3; D not certain. V lost 1 base, J lost 6 bases, and 5 bases lay in between. Germline V gene data show CDR1 as SNHLY and CDR2 as FYNNEI. This CDR3 has 12 residues. Written as DNA, the CDR3 is TGTGCCAGCAGTGAAGGTGTGGATACGCAGTATTTT. Protein sequence: CASSEGVDTQYF.

There are a few counts of this clonotype. The chain has TRBV5-1 and TRBJ2-1; D tentatively fits TRBD1 or TRBD2 (5 bases each). V lost 4 bases to trimming and J lost 3 bases, with 26 bases between them. Germline assignment: CDR1 SGHRS and CDR2 YFSETQ. The CDR3 totals 19 residues. The CDR3 DNA reads as TGCGCCAGCAGCCCTTGGGCCAGGGATGAGGGGAGTCGCTACAATGAGCAGTTCTTC. Its translation: CASSPWARDEGSRYNEQFF. The complete variable domain, with remaining parts taken from reference TRBV5-1 and TRBJ2-1, reads KAGVTQTPRYLIKTRGQQVTLSCSPISGHRSVSWYQQTPGQGLQFLFEYFSETQRNKGNFPGRFSGRQFSNSRSEMNVSTLELGDSALYLCASSPWARDEGSRYNEQFFGPGTRLTVL.

Many counts were recorded for this clonotype. The chain links TRBV10-3 to TRBJ2-1; 10 bases agree with TRBD1. After removal of 6 bases from V and 2 bases from J, the junction contained 7 bases not matched to a gene. Germline V CDR1 and CDR2: ENHRY, SYGVKD. There are 16 residues in the CDR3. The CDR3 DNA is TGTGCCATCAGATTATCAGGGACAGGGGCCTACAATGAGCAGTTCTTC. Protein product: CAIRLSGTGAYNEQFF.

This clonotype appeared many times. V gene TRBV6-2 or TRBV6-3 combines with J gene TRBJ2-1; a weak D match, TRBD1 (6 bases). Germline V lookup: CDR1 MNHEY, CDR2 SVGEGT. The CDR3 extends over 16 amino acids. Trimming took 2 bases from V and 2 from J, leaving 13 bases between them. DNA for the CDR3: TGTGCCAGCAGTTACAACGACAGGACTCCCTACAATGAGCAGTTCTTC. Translating gives CASSYNDRTPYNEQFF.

Many counts were recorded for this clonotype. This chain connects TRBV14 to TRBJ2-3, with 13 bases fitting TRBD2. V lost 7 bases and J lost 5; bases outside the gene matches: 3. Germline V CDR1 and CDR2: SGHDN, FVKESK. The CDR3 extends over 14 amino acids. The CDR3 sequence: CASTGLAGVDTQYF. In DNA, the CDR3 is TGTGCCAGCACCGGACTAGCGGGAGTAGATACGCAGTATTTT.

This clonotype has a count of ten or more. The chain couples TRBV20-1 to TRBJ2-1; 7 bases agree with TRBD1. There are 13 residues in the CDR3. From germline, CDR1 is DFQATT and CDR2 SNEGSKA (reference sequence). V dropped 6 bases and J dropped 5; count of bases not matched to a gene: 7. The CDR3 sequence is CSAYFGQDNEQFF. As DNA, the CDR3 is TGCAGTGCCTACTTTGGACAGGACAATGAGCAGTTCTTC.

This clonotype appeared many times. The V gene is TRBV7-2, the J gene TRBJ2-7; D may be TRBD2 (5 bases). V was cut by 5 bases and J by 1 base, with 18 bases left in between. CDR1 is SGHTA, CDR2 FQGNSA, per germline. The CDR3 is 16 amino acids. The chain's CDR3 is CASSRRPGGRSYEQYF. CDR3 nucleotide sequence: TGTGCCAGCAGCAGACGTCCCGGAGGTAGATCCTACGAGCAGTACTTC.

Many counts were recorded for this clonotype. The gene calls are TRBV30 and TRBJ2-2; D uncertain. Trimming removed 4 bases at V and 3 bases at J, with 9 bases between. The CDR3 has 13 residues. CDR1 is GTSNPN and CDR2 is SVGIG in the germline V gene (reference sequence). Written as DNA, the CDR3 is TGTGCCTGGAAACGGGTCCACACCGGGGAGCTGTTTTTT. It is translated as CAWKRVHTGELFF. Using reference TRBV30 and TRBJ2-2 for the parts outside the CDR3, the full variable domain is SQTIHQWPATLVQPVGSPLSLECTVEGTSNPNLYWYRQAAGRGLQLLFYSVGIGQISSEVPQNLSASRPQDRQFILSSKKLLLSDSGFYLCAWKRVHTGELFFGEGSRLTVL.

At least ten counts were recorded for this clonotype. The rearrangement uses TRBV2 and TRBJ2-1; D not certain. Germline lookup yields CDR1 SNHLY and CDR2 FYNNEI. The CDR3 extends over 20 amino acids. The V and J ends lost 7 bases and 0 bases respectively, with 28 bases between them. The CDR3 DNA reads as TGTGCCAGCATACCCTTTATTGGGGTCGTTGAATTGAGCTCCTACAATGAGCAGTTCTTC. Its translation is CASIPFIGVVELSSYNEQFF.

There are many counts of this clonotype. The chain carries TRBV18 and TRBJ2-2, with D possibly TRBD1 on 5 matching bases. The CDR3 length is 16 residues. V shed 2 bases and J shed 4 bases, with 14 bases lying between them. Germline lookup yields CDR1 KGHSH and CDR2 LQKENI. CDR3 bases: TGTGCCAGCTCACCAACGGAGACAGCGATCACCGGGGAGCTGTTTTTT. This encodes CASSPTETAITGELFF.

This clonotype appeared many times. The chain recombines TRBV12-3 or TRBV12-4 with TRBJ1-5; D is unclear. The CDR3 consists of 14 residues. The V end lost 6 bases, the J end lost 6 bases, and 15 bases lay between the germline ends. CDR3: CASSPRRRGQPQHF. The CDR3 DNA reads TGTGCCAGCAGCCCCCGTCGCCGGGGTCAGCCCCAGCATTTT.

This clonotype has ten or more counts. V and J are TRBV15 and TRBJ2-3; D may be TRBD2 (5 bases). The CDR3 has 14 residues. Trimming stripped 7 bases from V and 1 base from J, with 12 bases between. Germline V gene lookup returns CDR1 LNHNV and CDR2 YYDKDF (reference sequence). The CDR3 DNA sequence: TGTGCCACCACTCTCAGCGGACGCACAGATACGCAGTATTTT. Amino acid sequence: CATTLSGRTDTQYF.

The J gene is TRBJ1-5, the V gene TRBV3-1; D is undetermined. Germline assignment: CDR1 LGHDT and CDR2 YNNKEL (reference sequence). CDR3 length equals 15 residues. V lost 1 base, J lost 7 bases, and 14 bases lay in between. The CDR3 coding sequence is TGTGCCAGCAGCCAAGGAATTGCTGCCTCACAGCCCCAGCATTTT. Translating gives CASSQGIAASQPQHF.